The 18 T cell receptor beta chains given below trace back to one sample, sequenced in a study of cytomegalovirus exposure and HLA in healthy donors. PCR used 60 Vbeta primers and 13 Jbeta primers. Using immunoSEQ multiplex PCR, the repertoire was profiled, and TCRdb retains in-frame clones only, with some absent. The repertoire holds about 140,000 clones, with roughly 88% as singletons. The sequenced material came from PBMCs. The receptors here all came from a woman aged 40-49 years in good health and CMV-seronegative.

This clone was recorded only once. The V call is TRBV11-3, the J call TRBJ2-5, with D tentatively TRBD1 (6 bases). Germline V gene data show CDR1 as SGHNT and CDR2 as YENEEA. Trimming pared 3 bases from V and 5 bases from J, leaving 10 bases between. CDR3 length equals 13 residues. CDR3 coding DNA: TGTGCCAGCAGCTTCCTCCAGGGGGAGACCCAGTACTTC. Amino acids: CASSFLQGETQYF. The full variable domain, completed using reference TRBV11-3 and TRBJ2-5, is EAGVVQSPRYKIIEKKQPVAFWCNPISGHNTLYWYLQNLGQGPELLIRYENEEAVDDSQLPKDRFSAERLKGVDSTLKIQPAELGDSAVYLCASSFLQGETQYFGPGTRLLVL.

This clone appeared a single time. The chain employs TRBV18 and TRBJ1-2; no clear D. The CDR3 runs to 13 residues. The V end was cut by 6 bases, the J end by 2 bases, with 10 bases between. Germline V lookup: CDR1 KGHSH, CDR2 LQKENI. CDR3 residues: CASSPQVNYGYTF. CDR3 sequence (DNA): TGTGCCAGCTCGCCCCAGGTGAACTATGGCTACACCTTC.

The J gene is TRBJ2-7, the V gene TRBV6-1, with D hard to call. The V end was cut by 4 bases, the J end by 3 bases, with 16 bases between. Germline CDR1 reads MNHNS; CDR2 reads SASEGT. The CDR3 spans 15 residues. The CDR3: CASSASGAAYYEQYF. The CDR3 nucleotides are TGTGCCAGCAGTGCCTCTGGAGCCGCGTACTACGAGCAGTACTTC.

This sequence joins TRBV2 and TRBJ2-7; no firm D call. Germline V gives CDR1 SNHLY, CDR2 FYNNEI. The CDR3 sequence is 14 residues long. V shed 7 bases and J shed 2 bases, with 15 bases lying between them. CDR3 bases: TGTGCCAGCAAGATTGAGGAAGGCCCCTACGAGCAGTACTTC. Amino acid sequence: CASKIEEGPYEQYF. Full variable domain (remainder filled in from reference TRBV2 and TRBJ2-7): EPEVTQTPSHQVTQMGQEVILRCVPISNHLYFYWYRQILGQKVEFLVSFYNNEISEKSEIFDDQFSVERPDGSNFTLKIRSTKLEDSAMYFCASKIEEGPYEQYFGPGTRLTVT.

CDR3 coding DNA: TGTGCCAGCAGCCATCAGGGGACAACAGATACGCAGTATTTT. This translates into CASSHQGTTDTQYF. The genes are TRBV11-3 and TRBJ2-3; TRBD1 is a possible D gene (6 bases). Germline V CDR1 and CDR2: SGHNT, YENEEA. Trimming left V 5 bases short and J 3 bases short, with 12 bases between. This CDR3 is built from 14 residues.

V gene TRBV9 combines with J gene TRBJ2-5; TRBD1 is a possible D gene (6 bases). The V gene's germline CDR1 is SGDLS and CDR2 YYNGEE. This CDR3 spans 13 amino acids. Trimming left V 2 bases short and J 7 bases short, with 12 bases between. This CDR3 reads CASSVDSTRTQYF. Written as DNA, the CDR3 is TGTGCCAGCAGCGTGGACAGTACAAGGACCCAGTACTTC.

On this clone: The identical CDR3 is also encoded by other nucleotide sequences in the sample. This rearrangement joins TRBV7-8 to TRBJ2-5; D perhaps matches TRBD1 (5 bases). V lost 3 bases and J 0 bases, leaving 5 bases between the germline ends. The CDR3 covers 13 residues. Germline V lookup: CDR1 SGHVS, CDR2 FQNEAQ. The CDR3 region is CASSLTDQETQYF. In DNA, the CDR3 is TGTGCCAGCAGCTTGACAGACCAAGAGACCCAGTACTTC.

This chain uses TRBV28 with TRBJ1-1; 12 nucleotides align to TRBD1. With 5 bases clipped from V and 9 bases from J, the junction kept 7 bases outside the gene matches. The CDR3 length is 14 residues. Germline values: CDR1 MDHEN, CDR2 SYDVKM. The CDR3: CASSLGQGAAKAFF. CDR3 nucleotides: TGTGCCAGCAGTCTGGGACAGGGGGCGGCTAAAGCTTTCTTT.

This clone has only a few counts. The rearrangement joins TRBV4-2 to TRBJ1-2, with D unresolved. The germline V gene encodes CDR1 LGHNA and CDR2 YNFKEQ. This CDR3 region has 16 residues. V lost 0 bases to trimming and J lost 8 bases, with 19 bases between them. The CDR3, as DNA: TGTGCCAGCAGCCAAGATTTAACAGCTCGAGAGGGAGGCTACACCTTC. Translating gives CASSQDLTAREGGYTF.

The CDR3 loop is CASRRDSSSNQPQHF. Here the CDR3 DNA reads TGTGCCAGCAGGAGGGACAGCTCGAGCAATCAGCCCCAGCATTTT. This chain connects TRBV6-1 to TRBJ1-5; TRBD1 agrees at 7 bases. Trimming at V came to 6 bases and at J to 1 base, leaving 6 bases not matched to a gene. The germline gives CDR1 MNHNS, CDR2 SASEGT. The CDR3 consists of 15 residues.

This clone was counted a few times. CDR3 loop: CASSLAVQGDTPLHF. The CDR3 DNA follows: TGCGCCAGCAGCTTGGCCGTCCAGGGTGATACACCCCTCCACTTT. The chain carries TRBV5-1 and TRBJ1-6; possible D gene TRBD1, 5 bases. V shed 0 bases and J shed 11 bases, with 15 bases lying between them. The germline CDR1 and CDR2 sequences are SGHRS and YFSETQ. There are 15 residues in the CDR3. Using reference TRBV5-1 and TRBJ1-6 for the parts outside the CDR3, the full variable domain is KAGVTQTPRYLIKTRGQQVTLSCSPISGHRSVSWYQQTPGQGLQFLFEYFSETQRNKGNFPGRFSGRQFSNSRSEMNVSTLELGDSALYLCASSLAVQGDTPLHFGNGTRLTVT.

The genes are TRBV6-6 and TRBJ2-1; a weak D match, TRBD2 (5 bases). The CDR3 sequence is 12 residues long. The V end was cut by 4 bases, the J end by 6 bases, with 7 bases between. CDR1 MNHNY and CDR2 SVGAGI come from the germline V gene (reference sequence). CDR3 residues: CASSSGVNEQFF. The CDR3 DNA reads TGTGCCAGCAGTTCCGGGGTCAATGAGCAGTTCTTC.

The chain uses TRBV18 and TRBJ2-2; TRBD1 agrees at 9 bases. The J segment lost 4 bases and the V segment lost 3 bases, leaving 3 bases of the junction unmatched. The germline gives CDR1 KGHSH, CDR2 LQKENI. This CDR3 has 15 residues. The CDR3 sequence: CASSPSTGGTGELFF. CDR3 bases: TGTGCCAGCTCACCCTCGACAGGGGGCACCGGGGAGCTGTTTTTT.

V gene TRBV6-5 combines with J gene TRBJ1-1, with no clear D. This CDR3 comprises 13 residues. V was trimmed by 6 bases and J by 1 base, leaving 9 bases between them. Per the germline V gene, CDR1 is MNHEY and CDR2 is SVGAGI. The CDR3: CASRNDWNTEAFF. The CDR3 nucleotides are TGTGCCAGCAGAAACGACTGGAACACTGAAGCTTTCTTT.

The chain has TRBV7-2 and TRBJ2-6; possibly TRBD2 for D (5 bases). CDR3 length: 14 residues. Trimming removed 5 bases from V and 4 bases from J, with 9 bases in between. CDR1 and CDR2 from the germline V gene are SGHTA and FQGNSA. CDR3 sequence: CASSLRRGANVLTF. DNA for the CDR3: TGTGCCAGCAGCCTAAGGAGGGGGGCCAACGTCCTGACTTTC. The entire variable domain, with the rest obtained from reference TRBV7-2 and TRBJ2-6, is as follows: GAGVSQSPSNKVTEKGKDVELRCDPISGHTALYWYRQSLGQGLEFLIYFQGNSAPDKSGLPSDRFSAERTGGSVSTLTIQRTQQEDSAVYLCASSLRRGANVLTFGAGSRLTVL.

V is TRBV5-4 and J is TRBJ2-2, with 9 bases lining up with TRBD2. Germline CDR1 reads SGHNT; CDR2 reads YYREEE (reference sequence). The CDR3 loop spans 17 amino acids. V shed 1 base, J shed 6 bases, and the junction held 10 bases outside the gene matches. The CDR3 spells CASSLTFRTSDPGELFF. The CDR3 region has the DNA TGTGCCAGCAGCTTGACCTTTAGGACTAGCGATCCCGGGGAGCTGTTTTTT.

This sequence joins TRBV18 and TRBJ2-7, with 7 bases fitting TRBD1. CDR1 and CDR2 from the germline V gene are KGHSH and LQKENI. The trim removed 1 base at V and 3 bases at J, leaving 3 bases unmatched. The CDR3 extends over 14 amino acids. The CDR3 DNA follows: TGTGCCAGCTCACCACGGGACAGCTTCTACGAGCAGTACTTC. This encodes CASSPRDSFYEQYF. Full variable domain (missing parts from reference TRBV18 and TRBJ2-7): NAGVMQNPRHLVRRRGQEARLRCSPMKGHSHVYWYRQLPEEGLKFMVYLQKENIIDESGMPKERFSAEFPKEGPSILRIQQVVRGDSAAYFCASSPRDSFYEQYFGPGTRLTVT.

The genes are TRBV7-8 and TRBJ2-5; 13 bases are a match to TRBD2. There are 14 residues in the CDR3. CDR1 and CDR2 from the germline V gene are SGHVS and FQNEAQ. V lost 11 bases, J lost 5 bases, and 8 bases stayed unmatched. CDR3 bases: TGTGCCGGCGGGACTAGCGGGATTAGGGAGACCCAGTACTTC. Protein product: CAGGTSGIRETQYF.